The clone carrying this TCR beta chain has more than one count but fewer than ten. Its target is not known. The source of the sample is a study of cytomegalovirus exposure and HLA in healthy donors. Whole-study results and caveats: Analyses of presence/absence relied on an assumption of roughly uniform sequencing depth across donors. A link between a missense DCLRE1C variant and TCR beta V- and J-gene trimming emerged from a later analysis.

Primers included in the PCR were 60 Vbeta and 13 Jbeta primers. Sequencing was performed with immunoSEQ multiplex PCR; in TCRdb, only in-frame clones are kept and a portion is missing. The data show tens of thousands of clones, with just over 65% seen just once and under 2.5% held by the top ten. The CDR3 totals 14 residues. Per the germline V gene, CDR1 is MNHEY and CDR2 is SVGAGI. J was trimmed by 8 bases and V by 6 bases; bases with no gene match: 7. The sequence came from a man younger than 40 in good health and CMV-seronegative. The source material was PBMCs. V is TRBV6-5 and J is TRBJ1-4, with 9 bases lining up with TRBD1. The CDR3 region is CASRGTGRGEKLFF. The CDR3 DNA follows: TGTGCCAGCAGAGGGACAGGGAGGGGAGAAAAACTGTTTTTT.